This T cell receptor beta chain appears in the sequencing data of a study of T cells in Graves' hyperthyroidism and ophthalmopathy (dated by TCRdb to between 2018 and 2020). A note on the overall study: Peripheral blood was sampled at the time of initial diagnosis, prior to any treatment. TCR V-J signatures able to tell the groups apart were searched for in a discovery cohort of more than 90 patients, of whom over 40 had Graves' ophthalmopathy and more than 55 had stable Graves' hyperthyroidism. Whether ophthalmopathy could be predicted prospectively was tested in an independent validation cohort made up of 18 to 20 hyperthyroidism patients plus 17 patients who later progressed to ophthalmopathy. The 75 to 100 discovery patients were randomly split 7:3 into training and test sets. Thyroid tissue and blood T-cell repertoires from over 5 Graves' hyperthyroidism patients were also compared in the study. Following sampling, methimazole starting at 30 mg daily was given to hyperthyroidism patients, and high-dose intravenous methylprednisolone was given to ophthalmopathy patients. TCR Vbeta CDR3 sequencing of some 140 peripheral blood samples (around 45 ophthalmopathy, roughly 74 hyperthyroidism and 17 progressor patients) is reported in the paper. Paper-wide results and their limitations: Most expanded thyroid clonotypes (frequency above 0.001) were also found in blood, which suggests that blood repertoires may mirror thyroid immune responses. Sample size was not statistically predetermined, and investigators were not blinded to group allocation. In validation, the model predicted progression to ophthalmopathy a median of roughly 6.5 months before onset, with approximately 70% sensitivity and nearly 75% specificity. In cross-validation, a model built on a 13 V-J signature told ophthalmopathy apart from stable hyperthyroidism with 85% to 90% sensitivity and around 81% specificity, and in testing the same model reached 80%/75%.

The hyperthyroidism patients were between 18 and 65 years old and newly diagnosed, with a disease duration of less than 2 months. Patients with uncontrolled infections, other autoimmune diseases, pregnancy or lactation were excluded. Diagnoses relied on clinical symptoms, serum thyroxine and TRAb, thyroid ultrasound and orbital computed tomography. Blood from progressor patients was drawn when they were first diagnosed with hyperthyroidism, before any ophthalmopathy symptoms appeared. PBMCs were separated from 7.5 to 10 ml of fresh peripheral blood using Ficoll-Paque density gradient centrifugation. Progressor patients were defined as those initially diagnosed with Graves' hyperthyroidism in whom ophthalmopathy developed during follow-up. Trizol reagent was used to extract total RNA, and RNA quality was then checked on an Agilent 2100 Bioanalyzer. Amplification of TCR beta CDR3 regions was carried out from RNA transcripts. The first round of RT-PCR for the TCR CDR3 was performed with the HTBI primer set and the Qiagen OneStep RT-PCR kit. A second multiplex PCR round built the libraries, followed by size selection and purification. Paired-end sequencing of the libraries was performed with 100 bp reads on an Illumina HiSeq2000. Concerning the study's data processing: Raw data were processed with SOAPnuke, discarding reads with adapters, uncalled bases, mean Phred below 15, or no exact constant-primer or identifier match. COPE v1.2.5 was used to merge the high-quality paired reads, and each unique nucleotide sequence was defined as a clonotype. MiTCR v1.1 was used to align the clonotypes against IMGT TRBV, TRBD and TRBJ reference segments. Analysis was restricted to V-J combinations with a frequency above 0.0001, which covered roughly 99% of repertoires. The TCS score was defined as the ratio of F50 (clonal expansion) to E x V (chaos), calculated using BLOSUM62-based TCRdist between CDR3 peptides within each V-J. Welch's t-statistics and random forest reduced just over 500 V-J features to fewer than 15, which were used in a naive Bayes classifier (R e1071). TCRdb applied fastp at Q25 and MiXCR to the public reads, then kept only in-frame beta chains. Rows matching on CDR3 protein sequence are summarized as one entry with the most common DNA and genes. TCRdb's processing, not the authors' own work, is the source of the V and J calls. The sample table holds about 770,000 distinct CDR3 sequences, of which 15% to 20% were seen once. The ten largest clonotypes hold roughly 17% of the sample.

As concerns this clonotype: Its antigen remains unidentified. No base quality values were provided; no much bigger clone lies one nucleotide off.

The germline ends are 7 bases apart after V is trimmed by 1 base and J by 4 bases. CDR1 SGHTA and CDR2 FQGNSA were looked up in the germline V gene. The CDR3 goes from the cysteine to the phenylalanine over 13 residues. The read is trimmed to its CDR3 DNA, 39 bases read in frame from base 1. Recombination connected TRBV7-2 to TRBJ1-1; too little of a D gene remains to name it. Material: blood. The sequence derives from a woman aged 45-59 years with Graves' hyperthyroidism that later progressed to Graves' ophthalmopathy. The DNA reads TGTGCCAGCAGCTTAGATTACACCACTGAAGCTTTCTTT. It translates as CASSLDYTTEAFF.